These T cell receptor beta chains were read from a single sample in a study of blood T cell repertoires in COVID-19. This table comes from immunoSEQ multiplex PCR, and its TCRdb copy is limited to in-frame clones, with some not included. This table holds over 55,000 clones, around 82% found once. Sequenced sample: peripheral blood. These receptor sequences come from a man aged 50-59 years with active COVID-19. CDR3s include the opening cysteine and the closing phenylalanine or tryptophan. The order of the fields is V gene, CDR3 protein.

>TRBV7-3
CASSLTASGLGETQYF
>TRBV6-5
CASSPDTYNSPLHF
>TRBV7-9
CASSLSRSRGDEQYF
>TRBV28
CASSLRGGLGEKLFF
>TRBV6-6
CASSYQGGGTEAFF
>TRBV4-3
CASSQGGKVWDTQYF
>TRBV7-3
CASSFGGSGANVLTF
>TRBV7-2
CASSLEYSSHEQYF
>TRBV6-5
CASSYSGRGSRYTF
>TRBV7-2
CASRSRVGIQYF
>TRBV7-2
CASSTPTGGETEAFF
>TRBV18
CASSQSWTGGGSYEQYF
>TRBV7-2
CASSLASSGASYEQYF
>TRBV11-3
CASSLEGANEQFF
>TRBV12-3/TRBV12-4
CASNLQGAETQYF
>TRBV25-1
CASSDQDRGGGTEAFF
>TRBV3-1/TRBV3-2
CASSQEPGGPGGYTF
>TRBV2
CASSGGSSDNSPLHF
>TRBV19
CASSIGTGDSPLHF
>TRBV6-1
CASSEGFGVEGYEQYF
>TRBV6-1
CASSVPGQGAVRGYTF
>TRBV18
CASSPPWQGADGYTF